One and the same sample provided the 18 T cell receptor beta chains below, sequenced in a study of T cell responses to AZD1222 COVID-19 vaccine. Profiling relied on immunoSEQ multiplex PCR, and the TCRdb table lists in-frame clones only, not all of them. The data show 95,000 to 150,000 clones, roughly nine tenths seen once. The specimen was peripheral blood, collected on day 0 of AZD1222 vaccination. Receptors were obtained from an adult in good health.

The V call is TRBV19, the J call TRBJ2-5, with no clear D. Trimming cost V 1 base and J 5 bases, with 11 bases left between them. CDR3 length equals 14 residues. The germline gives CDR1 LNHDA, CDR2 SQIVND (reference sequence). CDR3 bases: TGTGCCAGTAGTATAGGACGGTCCGGGGAGACCCAGTACTTC. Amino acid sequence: CASSIGRSGETQYF.

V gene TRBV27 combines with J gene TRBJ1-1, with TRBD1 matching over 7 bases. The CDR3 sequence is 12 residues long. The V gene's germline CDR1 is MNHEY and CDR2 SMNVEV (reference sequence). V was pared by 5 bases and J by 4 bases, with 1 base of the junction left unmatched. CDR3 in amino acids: CASSPGGTEAFF. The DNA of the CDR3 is TGTGCCAGCAGTCCAGGGGGCACTGAAGCTTTCTTT.

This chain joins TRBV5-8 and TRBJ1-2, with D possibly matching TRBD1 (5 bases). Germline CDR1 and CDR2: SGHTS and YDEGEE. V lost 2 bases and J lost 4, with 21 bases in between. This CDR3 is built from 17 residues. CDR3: CASSFYGALAGVYGYTF. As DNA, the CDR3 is TGTGCCAGCAGCTTTTACGGGGCCTTGGCCGGTGTCTATGGCTACACCTTC.

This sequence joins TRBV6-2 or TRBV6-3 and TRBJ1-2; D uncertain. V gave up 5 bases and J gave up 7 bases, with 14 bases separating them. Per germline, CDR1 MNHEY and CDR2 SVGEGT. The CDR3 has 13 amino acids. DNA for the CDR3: TGTGCCAGCAGTCAGCCTTTGTTGGTTGGCTACACCTTC. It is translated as CASSQPLLVGYTF.

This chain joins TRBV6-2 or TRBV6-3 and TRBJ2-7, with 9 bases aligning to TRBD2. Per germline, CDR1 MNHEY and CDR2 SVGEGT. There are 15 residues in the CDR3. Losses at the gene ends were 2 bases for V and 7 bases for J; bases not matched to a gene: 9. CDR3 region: CASSYEASGNPEQYF. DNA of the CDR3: TGTGCCAGCAGTTACGAGGCTAGCGGGAATCCAGAGCAGTACTTC.

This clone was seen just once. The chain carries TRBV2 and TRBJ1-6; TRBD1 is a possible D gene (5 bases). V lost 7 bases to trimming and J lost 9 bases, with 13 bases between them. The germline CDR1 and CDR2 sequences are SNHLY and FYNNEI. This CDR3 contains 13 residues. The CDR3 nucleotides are TGTGCCAGCACCGGGGGAAGGGTTTCACCCCTCCACTTT. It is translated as CASTGGRVSPLHF.

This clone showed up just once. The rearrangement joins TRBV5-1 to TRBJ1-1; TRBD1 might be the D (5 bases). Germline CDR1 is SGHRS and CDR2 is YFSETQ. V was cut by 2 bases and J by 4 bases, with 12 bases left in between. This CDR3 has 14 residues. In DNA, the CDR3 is TGCGCCAGCAGCTTCGGGGGAATCGTCACTGAAGCTTTCTTT. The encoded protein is CASSFGGIVTEAFF. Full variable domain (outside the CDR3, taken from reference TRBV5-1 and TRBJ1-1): KAGVTQTPRYLIKTRGQQVTLSCSPISGHRSVSWYQQTPGQGLQFLFEYFSETQRNKGNFPGRFSGRQFSNSRSEMNVSTLELGDSALYLCASSFGGIVTEAFFGQGTRLTVV.

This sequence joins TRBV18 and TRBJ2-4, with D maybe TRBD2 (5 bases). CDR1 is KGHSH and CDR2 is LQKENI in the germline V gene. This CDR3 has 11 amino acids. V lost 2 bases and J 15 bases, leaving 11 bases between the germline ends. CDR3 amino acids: CASSPDGGRYF. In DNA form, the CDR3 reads TGTGCCAGCTCACCAGACGGCGGGCGGTACTTC. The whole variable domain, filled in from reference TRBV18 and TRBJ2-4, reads NAGVMQNPRHLVRRRGQEARLRCSPMKGHSHVYWYRQLPEEGLKFMVYLQKENIIDESGMPKERFSAEFPKEGPSILRIQQVVRGDSAAYFCASSPDGGRYFGAGTRLSVL.

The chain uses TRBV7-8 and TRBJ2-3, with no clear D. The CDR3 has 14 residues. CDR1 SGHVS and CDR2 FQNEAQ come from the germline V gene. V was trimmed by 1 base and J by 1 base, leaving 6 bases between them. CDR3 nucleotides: TGTGCCAGCAGCTTAGAGGTACGCACAGATACGCAGTATTTT. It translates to CASSLEVRTDTQYF.

CDR3 DNA: TGTGCCAGCTCGCCTGGGACAGGGGGTCCCTACAATGAGCAGTTCTTC. Amino acid sequence: CASSPGTGGPYNEQFF. The chain links TRBV18 to TRBJ2-1, with 11 bases fitting TRBD1. The CDR3 has 16 amino acids. V lost 6 bases to trimming and J lost 2 bases; unmatched junction nucleotides: 6. Germline values: CDR1 KGHSH, CDR2 LQKENI.

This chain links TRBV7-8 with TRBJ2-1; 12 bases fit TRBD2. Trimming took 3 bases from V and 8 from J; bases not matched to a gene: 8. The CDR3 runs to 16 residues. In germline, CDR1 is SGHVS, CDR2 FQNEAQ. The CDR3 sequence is CASSLLLAGGLDEQFF. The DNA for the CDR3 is TGTGCCAGCAGCTTGCTTCTAGCGGGGGGGCTCGATGAGCAGTTCTTC.

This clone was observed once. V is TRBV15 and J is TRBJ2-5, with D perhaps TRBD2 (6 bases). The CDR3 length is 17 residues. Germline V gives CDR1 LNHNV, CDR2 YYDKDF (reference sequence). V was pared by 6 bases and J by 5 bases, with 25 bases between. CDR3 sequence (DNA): TGTGCCACCAGTCATACTCGGGAGCGGTCGAGGATGGAGACCCAGTACTTC. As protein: CATSHTRERSRMETQYF.

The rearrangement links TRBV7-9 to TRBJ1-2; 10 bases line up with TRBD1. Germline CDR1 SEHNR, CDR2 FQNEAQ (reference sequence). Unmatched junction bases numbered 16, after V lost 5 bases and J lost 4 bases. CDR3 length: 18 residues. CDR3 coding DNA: TGTGCCAGCAGCCCCCCTTCTGGTGCGGGACAGGGGCCCTATGGCTACACCTTC. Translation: CASSPPSGAGQGPYGYTF.

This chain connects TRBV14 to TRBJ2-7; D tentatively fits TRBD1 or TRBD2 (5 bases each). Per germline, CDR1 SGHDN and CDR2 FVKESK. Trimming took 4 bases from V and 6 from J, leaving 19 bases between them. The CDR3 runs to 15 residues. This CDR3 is CASSREKGAFTEQYF. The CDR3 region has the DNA TGTGCCAGCAGCCGGGAGAAAGGGGCCTTCACCGAGCAGTACTTC.

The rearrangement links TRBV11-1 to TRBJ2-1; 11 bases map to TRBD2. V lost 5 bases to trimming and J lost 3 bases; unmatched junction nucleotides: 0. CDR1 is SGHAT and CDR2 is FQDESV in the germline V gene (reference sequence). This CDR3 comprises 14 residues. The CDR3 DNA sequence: TGTGCCAGCAGCGGGACTAGCGGCTACAATGAGCAGTTCTTC. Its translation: CASSGTSGYNEQFF.

Here the CDR3 DNA reads TGTGCCAGCAGCATCCCCCGGGGACATCCTAATCCGGGCTCTGGAAACACCATATATTTT. It is translated as CASSIPRGHPNPGSGNTIYF. This rearrangement joins TRBV9 to TRBJ1-3, with a tentative D call TRBD1 (6 bases). The CDR3 is 20 residues long. CDR1 is SGDLS, CDR2 YYNGEE, per germline. Trimming shortened V by 4 bases and J by 0 bases, and 26 bases separated the two germline ends. Drawing the rest from reference TRBV9 and TRBJ1-3, the complete variable domain is DSGVTQTPKHLITATGQRVTLRCSPRSGDLSVYWYQQSLDQGLQFLIQYYNGEERAKGNILERFSAQQFPDLHSELNLSSLELGDSALYFCASSIPRGHPNPGSGNTIYFGEGSWLTVV.

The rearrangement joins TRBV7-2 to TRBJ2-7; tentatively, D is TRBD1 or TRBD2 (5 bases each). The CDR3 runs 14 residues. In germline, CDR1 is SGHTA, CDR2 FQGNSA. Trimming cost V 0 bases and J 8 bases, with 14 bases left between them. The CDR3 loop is CASSLAGTQRKQYF. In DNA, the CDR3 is TGTGCCAGCAGCTTAGCCGGGACCCAACGGAAGCAGTACTTC.

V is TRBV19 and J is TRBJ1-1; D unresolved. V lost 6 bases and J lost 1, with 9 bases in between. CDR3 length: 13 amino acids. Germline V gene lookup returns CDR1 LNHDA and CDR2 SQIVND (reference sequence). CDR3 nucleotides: TGTGCCAGTAGGCCGGGGTGGAACACTGAAGCTTTCTTT. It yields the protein CASRPGWNTEAFF.